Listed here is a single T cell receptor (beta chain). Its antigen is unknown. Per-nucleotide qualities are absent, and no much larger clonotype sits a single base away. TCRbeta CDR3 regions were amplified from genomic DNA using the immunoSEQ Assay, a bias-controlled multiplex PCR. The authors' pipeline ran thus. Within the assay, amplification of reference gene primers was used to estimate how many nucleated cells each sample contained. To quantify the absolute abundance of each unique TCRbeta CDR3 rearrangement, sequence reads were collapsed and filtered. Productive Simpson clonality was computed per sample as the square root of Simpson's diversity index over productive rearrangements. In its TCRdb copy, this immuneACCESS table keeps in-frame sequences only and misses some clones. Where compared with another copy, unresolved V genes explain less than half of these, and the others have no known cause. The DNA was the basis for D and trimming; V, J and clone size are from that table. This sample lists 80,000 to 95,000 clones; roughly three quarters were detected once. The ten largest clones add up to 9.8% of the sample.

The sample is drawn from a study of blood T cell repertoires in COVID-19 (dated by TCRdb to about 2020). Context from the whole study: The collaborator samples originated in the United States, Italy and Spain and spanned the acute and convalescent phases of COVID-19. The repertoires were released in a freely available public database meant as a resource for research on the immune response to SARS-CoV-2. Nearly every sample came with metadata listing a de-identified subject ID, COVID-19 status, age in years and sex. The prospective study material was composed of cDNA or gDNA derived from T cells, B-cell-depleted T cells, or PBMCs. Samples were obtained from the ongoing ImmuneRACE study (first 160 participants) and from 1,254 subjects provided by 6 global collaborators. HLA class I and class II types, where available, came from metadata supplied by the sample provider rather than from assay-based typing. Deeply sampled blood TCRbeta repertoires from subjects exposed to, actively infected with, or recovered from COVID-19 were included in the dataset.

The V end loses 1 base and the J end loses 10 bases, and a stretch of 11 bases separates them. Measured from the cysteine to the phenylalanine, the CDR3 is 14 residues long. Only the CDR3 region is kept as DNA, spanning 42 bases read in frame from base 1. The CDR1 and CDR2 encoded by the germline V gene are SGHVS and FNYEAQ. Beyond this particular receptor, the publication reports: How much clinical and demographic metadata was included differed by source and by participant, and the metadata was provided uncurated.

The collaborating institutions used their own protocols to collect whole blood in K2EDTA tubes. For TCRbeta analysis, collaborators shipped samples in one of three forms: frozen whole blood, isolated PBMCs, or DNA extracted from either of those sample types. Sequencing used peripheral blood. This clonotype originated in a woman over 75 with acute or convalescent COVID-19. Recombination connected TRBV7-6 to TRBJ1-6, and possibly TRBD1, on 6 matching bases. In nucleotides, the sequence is TGTGCCAGCAGCTTAGACAGGGCAAGGTCACCCCTCCACTTT. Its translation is CASSLDRARSPLHF. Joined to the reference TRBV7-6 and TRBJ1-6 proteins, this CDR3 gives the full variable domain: GAGVSQSPRYKVTKRGQDVALRCDPISGHVSLYWYRQALGQGPEFLTYFNYEAQQDKSGLPNDRFSAERPEGSISTLTIQRTEQRDSAMYRCASSLDRARSPLHFGNGTRLTVT.